This T cell receptor (beta chain) was sequenced for a study of T cell changes during pregnancy in multiple sclerosis. This CDR3 has 14 residues. The germline CDR1 and CDR2 sequences are SNHLY and FYNNEI. V lost 4 bases, J lost 7 bases, and 16 bases lay in between. Here immunoSEQ multiplex PCR was the method, and the copy in TCRdb shows in-frame clones only, minus some. The sample comprises some 100,000 clones, 75% to 95% of which are singletons, and 3% to 3.5% rests with the top ten. This receptor was identified in a female donor with multiple sclerosis, enrolled in a pregnancy study. The V gene is TRBV2, the J gene TRBJ2-5; a possible D gene is TRBD1 (6 bases). Source: peripheral blood, taken in the second trimester of pregnancy. CDR3 DNA: TGTGCCAGCAGTGGGGACACCCTAGAGGTGACCCAGTACTTC. It encodes CASSGDTLEVTQYF.